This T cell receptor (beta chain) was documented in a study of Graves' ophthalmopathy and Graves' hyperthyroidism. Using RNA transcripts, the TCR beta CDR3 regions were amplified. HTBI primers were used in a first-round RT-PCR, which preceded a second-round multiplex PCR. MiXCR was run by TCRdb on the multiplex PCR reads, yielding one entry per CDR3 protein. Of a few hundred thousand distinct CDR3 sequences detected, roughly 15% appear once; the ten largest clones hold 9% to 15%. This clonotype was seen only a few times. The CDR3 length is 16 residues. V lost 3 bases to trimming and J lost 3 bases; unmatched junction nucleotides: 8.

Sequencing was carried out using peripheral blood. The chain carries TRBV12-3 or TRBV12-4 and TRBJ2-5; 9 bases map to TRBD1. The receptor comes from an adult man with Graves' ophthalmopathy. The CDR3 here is CASSFAKGTGKETQYF. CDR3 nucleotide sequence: TGTGCCAGCAGTTTCGCGAAAGGGACAGGGAAAGAGACCCAGTACTTC.